These 19 T cell receptor beta chains originate from one sample sequenced in a study of T-cell reconstitution after alpha-beta-depleted transplantation in children. TCRbeta library construction was performed incorporating unique molecular identifiers. TCRdb re-called the PCR reads with MiXCR, one entry per CDR3 protein. This table has approximately 240,000 distinct CDR3 sequences, under 13% appearing once. The sequencing here drew on PBMCs, taken before TCRalphabeta/CD19-depleted stem cell transplant. The source is a child less than two years old with acute myeloid leukemia, due to receive a stem cell transplant.

This clonotype was counted ten times or more. V and J are TRBV11-1 and TRBJ1-1; D not resolved. Trimming removed 7 bases at V and 0 bases at J, with 9 bases between. The length of the CDR3 is 13 residues. Germline V gene lookup returns CDR1 SGHAT and CDR2 FQDESV (reference sequence). CDR3 protein: CASIRTVNTEAFF. Written as DNA, the CDR3 is TGTGCCAGCATCCGGACGGTGAACACTGAAGCTTTCTTT.

This clonotype has ten or more counts. V usage is TRBV3-1 and J usage is TRBJ2-5; D remains ambiguous. Germline values: CDR1 LGHDT, CDR2 YNNKEL (reference sequence). There are 15 residues in the CDR3. Trimming removed 0 bases at V and 0 bases at J, with 8 bases between. The CDR3 DNA reads TGTGCCAGCAGCCAAGATGGGCGGTACCAAGAGACCCAGTACTTC. Translated, it gives CASSQDGRYQETQYF.

This clonotype came up many times. The rearrangement links TRBV20-1 to TRBJ1-5; possibly TRBD1 for D (5 bases). Germline V gene sequence: CDR1 DFQATT, CDR2 SNEGSKA (reference sequence). Deletions cut 0 bases from V and 7 bases from J, with 13 bases between. CDR3 length equals 14 residues. CDR3 in DNA: TGCAGTGCTAGAGAAGTTGTTGGGGGGCAGCCCCAGCATTTT. It encodes CSAREVVGGQPQHF.

This clonotype was observed many times. This chain joins TRBV11-3 and TRBJ1-3; 9 bases agree with TRBD1. The CDR3 is 17 residues long. With 2 bases clipped from V and 2 bases from J, the junction kept 7 bases outside the gene matches. Germline V lookup: CDR1 SGHNT, CDR2 YENEEA. The CDR3 bases are TGTGCCAGCAGCTTATACAGGGGGCGTCTAACTGGAAACACCATATATTTT. Translated: CASSLYRGRLTGNTIYF.

Many counts were recorded for this clonotype. This chain links TRBV5-6 with TRBJ2-1; no definite D call. CDR1 is SGHDT and CDR2 is YYEEEE in the germline V gene. This CDR3 is 12 amino acids long. Between the trimmed V and J ends, which lost 2 bases and 7 bases, there was a span of 7 bases. CDR3 sequence reads: CASSFTRNEQFF. In DNA, the CDR3 is TGTGCCAGCAGCTTTACACGTAATGAGCAGTTCTTC.

This clonotype was seen many times. The chain employs TRBV28 and TRBJ1-4; 7 nucleotides line up with TRBD1. The V segment lost 7 bases and the J segment 8 bases; nucleotides outside the gene matches: 10. The CDR3 is 14 amino acids. In germline, CDR1 is MDHEN, CDR2 SYDVKM. The CDR3 here is CASTLGGLTEKLFF. The CDR3, as DNA: TGTGCCAGCACCCTAGGGGGCCTGACAGAAAAACTGTTTTTT.

This clonotype was seen at least ten times. J is TRBJ2-7 and V is TRBV20-1; TRBD1 matches 10 bases. V lost 3 bases and J lost 6; bases outside the gene matches: 5. In germline, CDR1 is DFQATT, CDR2 SNEGSKA (reference sequence). The CDR3 totals 13 residues. The CDR3 sequence is CSARRDRGGEQYF. In DNA, the CDR3 is TGCAGTGCTAGGAGGGACAGGGGAGGCGAGCAGTACTTC.

CDR3 bases: TGTGCCAGCAGCAAAACTGACAGGGAATACGAGCAGTACTTC. As protein: CASSKTDREYEQYF. This chain links TRBV21-1 with TRBJ2-7; the DNA was not compared with TRBD1, the D call given in the table. TRBV21-1 is marked as a pseudogene. The CDR3 covers 14 residues.

This clonotype was counted at least ten times. V gene TRBV2 combines with J gene TRBJ2-3, with TRBD2 identical over 12 bases. Germline CDR1 is SNHLY and CDR2 is FYNNEI. V lost 9 bases, J lost 2 bases, and 3 bases stayed unmatched. CDR3 size: 14 residues. The CDR3 sequence is CARGLAGSTDTQYF. In DNA, the CDR3 is TGTGCCAGAGGACTAGCGGGGTCCACAGATACGCAGTATTTT.

The table lists this clonotype with many counts. This chain connects TRBV5-4 to TRBJ2-4; D is possibly TRBD1 (5 bases). Per the germline V gene, CDR1 is SGHNT and CDR2 is YYREEE (reference sequence). The CDR3 is 14 residues long. V was pared by 0 bases and J by 4 bases, with 8 bases between. The CDR3 DNA is TGTGCCAGCAGCTTGGGGCAGGGAAAAAACATTCAGTACTTC. This translates into CASSLGQGKNIQYF.

This clonotype was detected only a few times. This chain links TRBV4-2 with TRBJ1-1; D remains ambiguous. CDR3 size: 13 residues. Trimming left V 0 bases short and J 4 bases short, with 6 bases between. CDR1 and CDR2 from the germline V gene are LGHNA and YNFKEQ. CDR3 nucleotides: TGTGCCAGCAGCCAAGATTGGGGCACTGAAGCTTTCTTT. Translation gives CASSQDWGTEAFF.

This clonotype was seen ten or more times. The V gene is TRBV5-1, the J gene TRBJ1-6, with D perhaps TRBD1 (6 bases). The CDR3 is 14 residues long. Trimming took 2 bases from V and 9 from J, leaving 12 bases between them. In germline, CDR1 is SGHRS, CDR2 YFSETQ. The DNA for the CDR3 is TGCGCCAGCAGCTTATCCAGGGGAGGTTCACCCCTCCACTTT. It encodes CASSLSRGGSPLHF.

This clonotype appeared many times. The chain couples TRBV9 to TRBJ2-7, with 14 bases fitting TRBD2. V lost 0 bases, J lost 5 bases, and 10 bases stayed unmatched. Germline CDR1 reads SGDLS; CDR2 reads YYNGEE. There are 18 residues in the CDR3. The chain's CDR3 is CASSVGRWGGLAGDEQYF. CDR3 in DNA: TGTGCCAGCAGCGTAGGTAGGTGGGGGGGACTAGCGGGAGACGAGCAGTACTTC.

This clonotype was detected a few times. This chain connects TRBV25-1 to TRBJ2-7; 8 bases are shared with TRBD2. There are 13 residues in the CDR3. Germline-derived CDR1 and CDR2 are MGHDK and SYGVNS. The J segment lost 7 bases and the V segment lost 2 bases, leaving 4 bases of the junction unmatched. The CDR3 is CASSEGTRWEQYF. The CDR3 DNA reads TGTGCCAGCAGTGAAGGGACTAGGTGGGAGCAGTACTTC.

This clonotype was counted at least ten times. The chain joins TRBV5-5 to TRBJ2-1; D may be TRBD1 (5 bases). V lost 1 base and J 4 bases, leaving 15 bases between the germline ends. This CDR3 spans 16 amino acids. The germline V gene encodes CDR1 SGHKS and CDR2 YYEKEE (reference sequence). CDR3 coding DNA: TGTGCCAGCAGCTTGACCCTAAGACAGTTTTACAATGAGCAGTTCTTC. Amino acid sequence: CASSLTLRQFYNEQFF. Looking up the rest from reference TRBV5-5 and TRBJ2-1 gives the full variable domain: DAGVTQSPTHLIKTRGQQVTLRCSPISGHKSVSWYQQVLGQGPQFIFQYYEKEERGRGNFPDRFSARQFPNYSSELNVNALLLGDSALYLCASSLTLRQFYNEQFFGPGTRLTVL.

This clonotype was counted at least ten times. This chain connects TRBV6-1 to TRBJ2-3, with D possibly being TRBD2 (6 bases). V lost 11 bases to trimming and J lost 1 base, with 22 bases between them. Germline assignment: CDR1 MNHNS and CDR2 SASEGT. The CDR3 spans 16 residues. The CDR3 region has the DNA TGTGCCGCCTCCCTCGACGGAGGGCAAGGCACAGATACGCAGTATTTT. Protein sequence: CAASLDGGQGTDTQYF.

This clonotype has more than one count but fewer than ten. The V gene is TRBV5-1, the J gene TRBJ2-1, with 10 bases identical to TRBD1. J gave up 0 bases and V 0 bases, and 6 bases lay outside the gene matches. Germline CDR1 is SGHRS and CDR2 is YFSETQ. CDR3 length equals 18 residues. The CDR3 nucleotides read TGCGCCAGCAGCTTGGCCGGACAGGGGGGAACCTCCTACAATGAGCAGTTCTTC. It codes for CASSLAGQGGTSYNEQFF.

Many counts were recorded for this clonotype. The V call is TRBV7-2, the J call TRBJ2-5; D perhaps matches TRBD2 (7 bases). Germline CDR1 is SGHTA and CDR2 is FQGNSA. Trimming removed 8 bases at V and 2 bases at J, with 12 bases between. The CDR3 sequence is 13 residues long. The CDR3 reads CASLRGAQETQYF. In nucleotides, the CDR3 is TGTGCCAGCCTACGGGGGGCTCAAGAGACCCAGTACTTC.

This clonotype was counted only a few times. The rearrangement joins TRBV6-2 or TRBV6-3 to TRBJ1-1; D might be TRBD1 (6 bases). V shed 7 bases and J shed 3 bases, with 18 bases lying between them. The V gene's germline CDR1 is MNHEY and CDR2 SVGEGT. The CDR3 covers 15 residues. CDR3 sequence reads: CASNPEGQGYTEAFF. In DNA form, the CDR3 reads TGTGCCAGCAATCCGGAGGGGCAGGGGTACACTGAAGCTTTCTTT.